The sample holds many counts of the clone carrying this TCR beta chain. The antigen is unknown. Via MiXCR, TCRdb re-called the 5' RACE reads, giving one row per CDR3 protein. The table records some 130,000 distinct CDR3 sequences, roughly 13% of them present only once. This sample is drawn from a study of CD8 T cells in ankylosing spondylitis. Notes on the study in general: Some of the motif variants had earlier been found in reactive arthritis patients' fluid and blood. Roughly eight highly homologous variants made up a TCR beta motif that seemed to typify ankylosing spondylitis blood.

The ends were cut back, 2 bases at V and 4 bases at J, with 8 bases in the middle. This CDR3 is built from 13 residues. CDR1 and CDR2 (germline): LNHNV, YYDKDF (reference sequence). Source material: blood, either unsorted or a sorted T cell fraction (not recorded which). The chain recombines TRBV15 with TRBJ2-5; D remains ambiguous. The TCR originated in a female donor with ankylosing spondylitis or in good health (not recorded which). The CDR3 here is CATSRSPGETQYF. The CDR3 DNA reads TGTGCCACCAGCAGATCTCCGGGAGAGACCCAGTACTTC.